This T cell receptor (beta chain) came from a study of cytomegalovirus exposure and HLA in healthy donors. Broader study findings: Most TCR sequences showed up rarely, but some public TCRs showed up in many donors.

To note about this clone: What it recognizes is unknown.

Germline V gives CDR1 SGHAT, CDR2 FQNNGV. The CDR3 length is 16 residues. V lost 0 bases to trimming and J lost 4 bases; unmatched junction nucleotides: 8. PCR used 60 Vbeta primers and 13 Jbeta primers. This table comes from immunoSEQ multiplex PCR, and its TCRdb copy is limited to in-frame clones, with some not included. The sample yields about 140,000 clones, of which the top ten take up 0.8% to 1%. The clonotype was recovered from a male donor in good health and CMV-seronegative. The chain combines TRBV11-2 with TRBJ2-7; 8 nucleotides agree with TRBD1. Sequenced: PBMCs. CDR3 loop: CASSLEVSGGPYEQYF. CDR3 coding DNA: TGTGCCAGCAGCTTAGAAGTGTCAGGGGGCCCATACGAGCAGTACTTC. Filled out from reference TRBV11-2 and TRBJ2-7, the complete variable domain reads EAGVAQSPRYKIIEKRQSVAFWCNPISGHATLYWYQQILGQGPKLLIQFQNNGVVDDSQLPKDRFSAERLKGVDSTLKIQPAKLEDSAVYLCASSLEVSGGPYEQYFGPGTRLTVT.